One sample yielded the 16 T cell receptor beta chains listed below, sequenced in a study of Graves' ophthalmopathy and Graves' hyperthyroidism (dated by TCRdb to 2016 to 2018). TCRdb records Illumina HiSeq 2000 as the sequencer. For repertoire sequencing, TCR beta CDR3 regions were amplified from RNA transcripts. A first-round RT-PCR used HTBI primers with the Qiagen OneStep RT-PCR kit, followed by a second-round multiplex PCR, size selection and purification. TCRdb redid the processing of the public reads, applying fastp at Q25 and MiXCR, and retained in-frame beta chains. Rows with one shared CDR3 protein collapse into an entry with the most common genes and DNA. The sample table contains roughly 350,000 distinct CDR3 sequences; only one count was recorded for approximately 18% of them. The ten largest account for 2% to 3% of the sample. The sequenced sample was peripheral blood. These receptors originate from an adult woman with stable Graves' hyperthyroidism.

This clonotype was seen only a few times. The rearrangement uses TRBV25-1 and TRBJ2-2, with D uncertain. CDR1 and CDR2 (germline): MGHDK, SYGVNS. V was clipped by 2 bases and J by 8 bases, with 12 bases between them. The CDR3 runs to 14 residues. This chain's CDR3 is CASSERLQGGELFF. CDR3 bases: TGTGCCAGCAGTGAACGTCTTCAAGGGGGGGAGCTGTTTTTT.

This clonotype appeared many times. The chain combines TRBV28 with TRBJ1-5, with no clear D. Trimming removed 5 bases at V and 0 bases at J, with 8 bases between. This CDR3 has 14 amino acids. The germline V gene encodes CDR1 MDHEN and CDR2 SYDVKM. The CDR3 spells CASSPGSSNQPQHF. The CDR3 DNA is TGTGCCAGCAGTCCAGGATCTAGCAATCAGCCCCAGCATTTT.

Only a few counts were recorded for this clonotype. This sequence joins TRBV3-1 and TRBJ2-7; TRBD1 aligns across 10 bases. Germline CDR1 reads LGHDT; CDR2 reads YNNKEL (reference sequence). This CDR3 is built from 15 residues. Trimming took 4 bases from V and 5 from J; bases not matched to a gene: 8. The CDR3 loop is CASSPAGTGEHEQYF. For the CDR3, the DNA is TGTGCCAGCAGCCCAGCCGGGACAGGGGAGCACGAGCAGTACTTC.

This clonotype has ten or more counts. This chain connects TRBV12-3 or TRBV12-4 to TRBJ1-2, with no clear D. CDR3 length: 12 residues. V was cut by 8 bases and J by 7 bases, with 14 bases left in between. The CDR3: CASARGDVGYTF. In DNA form, the CDR3 reads TGTGCCAGCGCCCGGGGTGACGTTGGCTACACCTTC.

For the CDR3, the DNA is TGTGCTAGTGGTTTGGGACTAGCGGGAGATGGGAAGACCCAGTACTTC. Its translation is CASGLGLAGDGKTQYF. This chain uses TRBV12-5 with TRBJ2-5; 12 bases match TRBD2. The CDR3 length is 16 residues. The V and J ends lost 1 base and 6 bases, in that order; junction bases with no gene match: 6. The germline CDR1 and CDR2 sequences are LGHNT and FRNRAP.

This clonotype appeared many times. V is TRBV7-8 and J is TRBJ2-7; D call uncertain. Trimming left V 5 bases short and J 2 bases short, with 13 bases between. This CDR3 region has 14 residues. Germline CDR1 is SGHVS and CDR2 is FQNEAQ. This CDR3 is CASSDVRVTYEQYF. The CDR3 DNA sequence: TGTGCCAGCAGCGACGTACGGGTAACCTACGAGCAGTACTTC.

In its sample, this clonotype was seen many times. The chain is built from TRBV20-1 and TRBJ1-2; possible D gene TRBD1, 6 bases. The CDR3 extends over 12 amino acids. Trimming removed 5 bases at V and 8 bases at J, with 15 bases between. The germline gives CDR1 DFQATT, CDR2 SNEGSKA (reference sequence). Written as DNA, the CDR3 is TGCAGTGCTCTAGGGGGATCAGAGGGCTACACCTTC. This encodes CSALGGSEGYTF.

The V gene is TRBV6-1, the J gene TRBJ1-1; 7 bases are a match to TRBD1. CDR3 length: 13 residues. Germline assignment: CDR1 MNHNS and CDR2 SASEGT. V lost 8 bases to trimming and J lost 4 bases; unmatched junction nucleotides: 7. This CDR3 reads CASLRGVGTEAFF. Written as DNA, the CDR3 is TGTGCCAGCCTCAGGGGGGTAGGCACTGAAGCTTTCTTT.

This clonotype was detected many times. This chain connects TRBV30 to TRBJ2-5, with TRBD2 identical over 10 bases. The V gene end was trimmed by 4 bases and the J gene end by 0 bases; junction bases not matched to a gene: 5. This CDR3 is 15 amino acids long. CDR1 is GTSNPN and CDR2 is SVGIG in the germline V gene (reference sequence). CDR3 in amino acids: CAWIILAGNQETQYF. In nucleotides, the CDR3 is TGTGCCTGGATCATACTAGCGGGGAACCAAGAGACCCAGTACTTC.

This clonotype was seen ten or more times. The chain joins TRBV28 to TRBJ2-7; a possible D gene is TRBD2 (5 bases). Germline V gene lookup returns CDR1 MDHEN and CDR2 SYDVKM. V lost 3 bases and J 2 bases, leaving 11 bases between the germline ends. CDR3 length equals 14 residues. The CDR3 bases are TGTGCCAGCAGTTTTGAGGACGGGGCCTACGAGCAGTACTTC. Translation: CASSFEDGAYEQYF.

This clonotype was seen many times. J is TRBJ1-1 and V is TRBV18; D is unclear. Between the trimmed V and J ends, which lost 2 bases and 1 base, there was a span of 11 bases. The germline V gene has CDR1 KGHSH and CDR2 LQKENI. The CDR3 totals 15 residues. The CDR3 is CASSPSNRPNTEAFF. The CDR3 DNA reads as TGTGCCAGCTCACCATCGAACAGACCGAACACTGAAGCTTTCTTT. The full variable domain, its missing parts supplied by reference TRBV18 and TRBJ1-1, is NAGVMQNPRHLVRRRGQEARLRCSPMKGHSHVYWYRQLPEEGLKFMVYLQKENIIDESGMPKERFSAEFPKEGPSILRIQQVVRGDSAAYFCASSPSNRPNTEAFFGQGTRLTVV.

Ten or more counts support this clonotype. This chain uses TRBV20-1 with TRBJ2-7; no definite D call. This CDR3 region has 13 residues. Germline assignment: CDR1 DFQATT and CDR2 SNEGSKA (reference sequence). The V and J ends lost 1 base and 5 bases respectively, with 12 bases between them. Written as DNA, the CDR3 is TGCAGTGCTAGAGGAGGCGCCCGGGACGAGCAGTACTTC. It specifies CSARGGARDEQYF.

The genes are TRBV12-3 or TRBV12-4 and TRBJ1-2; 7 nucleotides match TRBD1. The CDR3 length is 13 residues. The junction had 7 bases not matched to a gene; V was cut back by 5 bases and J by 7 bases. DNA for the CDR3: TGTGCCAGCAGTCCCGACAGGGAAGGTGGCTACACCTTC. It is translated as CASSPDREGGYTF.

This clonotype was seen many times. This chain connects TRBV4-2 to TRBJ2-7; 9 bases match TRBD2. The CDR3 has 15 residues. From germline, CDR1 is LGHNA and CDR2 YNFKEQ. The V segment lost 0 bases and the J segment 9 bases; nucleotides outside the gene matches: 9. The CDR3 is CASSQDRVELAGQYF. The CDR3, as DNA: TGTGCCAGCAGCCAAGATCGAGTAGAACTAGCGGGGCAGTACTTC.

In this sample, this clonotype turned up many times. The J gene is TRBJ2-5, the V gene TRBV20-1; D gene unclear. This CDR3 has 13 amino acids. Germline V gene data show CDR1 as DFQATT and CDR2 as SNEGSKA (reference sequence). CDR3 sequence (DNA): TGCAGCCCCCTAAAGGACCTGGGGGAGACCCAGTACTTC. Encoded protein: CSPLKDLGETQYF.

This clonotype was recorded many times. V gene TRBV4-2 combines with J gene TRBJ1-1, with TRBD1 matching 9 bases. This CDR3 is 18 amino acids long. The J segment lost 2 bases and the V segment lost 2 bases, leaving 12 bases of the junction unmatched. CDR1 LGHNA and CDR2 YNFKEQ come from the germline V gene. The CDR3 nucleotides read TGTGCCAGCAGCCAACATCGGGACAGGGAACTTGTAAACACTGAAGCTTTCTTT. It codes for CASSQHRDRELVNTEAFF.